Described below is a single T cell receptor beta chain sequence and its context. Its antigen remains unidentified. The record has no base qualities; no much larger clone is one base away. The CDR3 measures 15 amino acids from cysteine to phenylalanine. The only DNA kept is the CDR3, 45 bases in frame from the first base. CDR1 and CDR2 are drawn from the germline V gene: SQVTM, ANQGSEA. Trimming takes 1 base from V and 1 base from J, and the germline ends sit 13 bases apart. This sample was taken from a study of shared clonotypes between healthy human individuals (dated by TCRdb to 2020 to 2021). A note on the overall study: The cohort comprised a couple of women and three men aged 18 to 49 years. For each donor, CD4 naive and CD4 memory were each given three plates, CD8 naive was given two plates, and CD8 memory was given one plate. The study deeply sequenced blood TCR repertoires of five healthy adults to estimate repertoire size and the extent of clonotype sharing between individuals. Different laboratories and diverse techniques were used to prepare libraries and sequence TCR repertoires, to increase sequencing depth and limit assay-specific biases. Per donor, leukapheresis produced somewhere between about 0.94 and 10 billion PBMCs. Overall study results and their limits: Based on pairwise subsampling, the degree of clonotype sharing among donors was expected to be affected by sequencing depth. Estimated clonotype richness was generally larger for naive than for memory subsets. Even with the large sequencing depth, rarefaction of the sorted-subset datasets indicated that sequencing was incomplete. Because the study included only a small number of donors, the genetic and exposure-history diversity represented was limited. Sampling was restricted to blood, and TCR repertoires in tissue are likely to differ from TCR repertoires in blood. Clonotypes shared by all four sorted-subset donors showed higher generation probabilities than non-shared clonotypes. Across a few donors, 5% to 6% of naive CD4, around 3.3% of naive CD8, approximately 2.5% of memory CD4, and over 0.35% of memory CD8 clonotypes were shared.

Healthy HIV-negative adults with no recently reported acute infections or vaccinations were included as donors. Every donor was a Caucasian adult living in Nashville, Tennessee, USA. CD4+ T cells were enriched by magnetic negative selection, after which naive cells were positively selected on CD45RA and the negative fraction was taken as the memory subset. Blood was collected by leukapheresis, and PBMCs were isolated by Ficoll-Histopaque density gradient centrifugation and then cryopreserved in liquid nitrogen vapor phase. Analytical flow cytometry was used to check the purity and quantity of each magnetically sorted T cell population. Genomic DNA was isolated from each sorted fraction and quantified by UV absorbance on a Nanodrop 2000c. Using the deep immunoSEQ assay, multiplex PCR amplified TCR CDR3 regions from genomic DNA. Genomic DNA extracted from each cell subset was distributed evenly over all wells of several immunoSEQ 96-well plates, and each plate served as one replicate. For sorted subsets, roughly 200 ng genomic DNA, equal to some 28,000 T cell genomes, was loaded into each replicate PCR. Purified libraries were measured with a Qubit 3.0 fluorometer, size-checked on a Bioanalyzer 2100, and measured again with the KAPA Library Quantification kit. A separate single-read 150-cycle Illumina NextSeq 550 flow cell was used to sequence each immunoSEQ 96-well plate. Regarding the original processing steps: Because only junctional sequences without quality scores were contained in the immunoSEQ output, filtering matching that applied to full-length reads could not be performed. To assign V/J genes and CDR3, sequences were annotated using PyIR, a Python wrapper for IgBLAST v1.9, with IMGT germline references. Reads were filtered out if the reads had weak V/J assignments (E-value above 1e-6), no CDR3, stop codons, out-of-frame junctions, or ambiguous translated residues. V3J clonotypes were defined by identical inferred V gene, J gene, and CDR3 amino acid sequence. Percentage overlap between repertoires was calculated by dividing the number of shared unique clonotypes by the size of the smaller repertoire. RTK rarefaction, the Chao1 estimator, and Recon v2.1 estimates of unobserved clonotypes were used to assess repertoire richness. Generation probabilities were computed with OLGA for all TCRbeta clonotypes obtained by the gDNA method from a handful of donors. Not all clones reach the TCRdb copy of this immuneACCESS table, which keeps in-frame sequences only. Checked studies attribute under half of the gap to unresolved V genes and leave the rest unexplained. V and J calls and clone size are given by that table; D and trimming were obtained from the DNA. The sample data list 2,100,000 or so clones, and around 95% of these were observed just once. Roughly 0.13% of the sample is in the top ten clones.

The sequencing sample was made of naive CD4+ T cells sorted from blood. The sample's cell subset or site label is to be understood as: CD45RA+ positively selected. Here the chain combines TRBV29-1 and TRBJ1-1, with TRBD1 tentatively as D gene (6 bases match). The origin of this receptor is a young man in good health. This receptor carries the CDR3 CSVEVRGHSNTEAFF. Read as DNA, the sequence is TGCAGCGTTGAAGTACGGGGGCATTCGAACACTGAAGCTTTCTTT.